This T cell receptor (beta chain) was documented in a study of cytomegalovirus exposure and HLA in healthy donors. Study details: A subsequent analysis reported that the roughly 130 validation repertoires were produced on the same platform that had also been used for the roughly 710 first-cohort repertoires.

As for this clone: Its antigen is not known.

Study-wide points: There were over 150 TCR beta chains listed as cytomegalovirus-associated. Published work reported that the classifier diagnosed cytomegalovirus status with high specificity and sensitivity.

Trimming pared 1 base from V and 6 bases from J, leaving 7 bases between. This CDR3 has 12 amino acids. Looked up from germline, CDR1 is LNHDA and CDR2 is SQIVND (reference sequence). Measured with immunoSEQ multiplex PCR; TCRdb has only the in-frame clones, and not every one. This sample has roughly 70,000 clones, with 85% to 95% found just once. The rearrangement uses TRBV19 and TRBJ2-7, with D unresolved. The sequence derives from a man between 18 and 29 years old in good health and CMV-seronegative. Sequencing used PBMCs. The CDR3 sequence: CASSIANGEQYF. The CDR3 DNA follows: TGTGCCAGTAGTATAGCCAACGGCGAGCAGTACTTC.